This T cell receptor (beta chain) was retrieved from a study of Tregs in tolerant kidney transplant recipients. General observations from the study: Biological reproducibility was not directly addressed in this study. Expanding Tregs on activated donor B cells appeared to best identify donor-specific TCRbeta clones. Validation in larger populations is needed because few patients were studied.

The table came from immunoSEQ multiplex PCR; TCRdb's copy has only in-frame clones and leaves some out. The data show some 90,000 clones, around 90% seen once. About this clone itself: No antigen is known for it.

The CDR3 has 16 residues. V was pared by 6 bases and J by 3 bases, with 4 bases of the junction left unmatched. Germline CDR1 is LGHNT and CDR2 is FRNRAP. The chain carries TRBV12-5 and TRBJ2-3, with 15 bases lining up with TRBD2. This sequence originates from a human donor in good health. The sample comprised CD8+ T cells from blood. CDR3 protein: CASGPGTSGRTDTQYF. For the CDR3, the DNA is TGTGCTAGTGGCCCCGGGACTAGCGGGAGGACAGATACGCAGTATTTT.